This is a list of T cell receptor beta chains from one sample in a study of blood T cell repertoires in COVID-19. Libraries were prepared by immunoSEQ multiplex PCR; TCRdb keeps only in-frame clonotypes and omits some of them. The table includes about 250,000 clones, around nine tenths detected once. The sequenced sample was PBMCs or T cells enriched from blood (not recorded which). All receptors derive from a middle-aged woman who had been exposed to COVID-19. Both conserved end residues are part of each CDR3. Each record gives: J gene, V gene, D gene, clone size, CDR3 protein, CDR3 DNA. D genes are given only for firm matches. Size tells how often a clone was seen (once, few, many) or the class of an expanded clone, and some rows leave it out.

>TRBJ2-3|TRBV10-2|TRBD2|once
CASSEGTKLDTQYF
TGCGCCAGCAGTGAAGGGACTAAGTTAGATACGCAGTATTTT
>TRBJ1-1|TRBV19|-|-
CASRTGGTEAFF
TGTGCCAGTAGAACCGGAGGGACTGAAGCTTTCTTT
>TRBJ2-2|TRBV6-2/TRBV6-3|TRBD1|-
CASSFRGPANTGELFF
TGTGCCAGCAGTTTCAGGGGGCCAGCGAACACCGGGGAGCTGTTTTTT
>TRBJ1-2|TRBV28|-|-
CASSAKANYGYTF
TGTGCCAGCAGCGCTAAAGCTAACTATGGCTACACCTTC
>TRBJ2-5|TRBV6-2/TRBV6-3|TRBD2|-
CASSPVFRTSGQETQYF
TGTGCCAGCAGTCCAGTATTCCGGACTAGCGGGCAAGAGACCCAGTACTTC
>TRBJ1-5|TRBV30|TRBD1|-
CAWSVQGAQPQHF
TGTGCCTGGAGTGTACAGGGGGCACAGCCCCAGCATTTT
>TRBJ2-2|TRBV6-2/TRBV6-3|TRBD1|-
CASSPVPGQGKNGELFF
TGTGCCAGCAGCCCGGTTCCGGGACAGGGGAAGAACGGGGAGCTGTTTTTT
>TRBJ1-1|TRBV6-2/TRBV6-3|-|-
CASSYFGNGEAFF
TGTGCCAGCAGTTACTTCGGGAACGGTGAAGCTTTCTTT
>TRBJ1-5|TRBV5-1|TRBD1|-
CASSLTGGSNQPQHF
TGTGCCAGCAGCTTGACAGGGGGAAGCAATCAGCCCCAGCATTTT
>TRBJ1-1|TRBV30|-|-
CAWSVLTEAFF
TGTGCCTGGAGTGTACTGACTGAAGCTTTCTTT
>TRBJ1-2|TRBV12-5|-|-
CASGLGGYGYTF
TGTGCTAGTGGCCTTGGAGGCTATGGCTACACCTTC
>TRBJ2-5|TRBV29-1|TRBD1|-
CSVARQGEGETQYF
TGCAGCGTGGCGAGACAGGGAGAAGGCGAGACCCAGTACTTC
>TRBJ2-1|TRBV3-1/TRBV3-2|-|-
CASSQDWRAVYNEQFF
TGTGCCAGCAGCCAAGATTGGAGGGCCGTTTACAATGAGCAGTTCTTC
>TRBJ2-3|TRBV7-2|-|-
CASSLGRGRDTQYF
TGTGCCAGCAGCTTAGGTCGGGGGAGAGATACGCAGTATTTT
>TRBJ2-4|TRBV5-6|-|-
CASRPGVAKNIQYF
TGTGCCAGCAGGCCCGGGGTGGCCAAAAACATTCAGTACTTC
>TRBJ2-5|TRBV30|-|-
CAWSPEETQYF
TGTGCCTGGAGCCCGGAGGAGACCCAGTACTTC
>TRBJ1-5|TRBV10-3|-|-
CAISEFWLHDNQPQHF
TGTGCCATCAGTGAGTTTTGGCTCCACGACAATCAGCCCCAGCATTTT
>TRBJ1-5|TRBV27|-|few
CASSWGSGNQPQHF
TGTGCCAGCAGTTGGGGCAGCGGCAATCAGCCCCAGCATTTT
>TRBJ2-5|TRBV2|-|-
CASSTLNGETQYF
TGTGCCAGCAGTACGCTAAACGGGGAGACCCAGTACTTC
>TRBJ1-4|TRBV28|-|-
CASSTGVEKLFF
TGTGCCAGCAGCACGGGTGTTGAAAAACTGTTTTTT
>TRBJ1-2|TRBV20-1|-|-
CSARAVFGYTF
TGCAGTGCTAGGGCCGTCTTCGGCTACACCTTC
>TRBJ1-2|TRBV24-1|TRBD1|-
CATSDPDRGNGYTF
TGTGCCACCAGTGACCCGGACAGGGGAAATGGCTACACCTTC
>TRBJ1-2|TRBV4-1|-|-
CASSQDLEGIYGYTF
TGCGCCAGCAGCCAAGATTTGGAGGGGATCTATGGCTACACCTTC
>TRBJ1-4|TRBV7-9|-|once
CASSPRREDEKLFF
TGTGCCAGCAGCCCAAGGAGGGAGGATGAAAAACTGTTTTTT
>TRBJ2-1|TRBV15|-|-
CATSRGRMGFEQFF
TGTGCCACCAGCAGAGGTAGAATGGGCTTTGAGCAGTTCTTC
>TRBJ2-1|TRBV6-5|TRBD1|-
CASSYTGGNEQFF
TGTGCCAGCAGTTACACAGGGGGCAATGAGCAGTTCTTC
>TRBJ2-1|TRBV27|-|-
CASSLLYNEQFF
TGTGCCAGCAGTCTACTCTACAATGAGCAGTTCTTC
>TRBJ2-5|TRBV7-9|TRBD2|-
CASSLGSGPQETQYF
TGTGCCAGCAGCTTGGGTAGCGGGCCACAAGAGACCCAGTACTTC
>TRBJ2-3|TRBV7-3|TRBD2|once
CASSSGLGPDTQYF
TGTGCCAGCAGCTCTGGACTAGGACCAGATACGCAGTATTTT
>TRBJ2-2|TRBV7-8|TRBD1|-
CASSSTRGPYGGELFF
TGTGCCAGCAGCTCGACAAGGGGGCCGTATGGCGGGGAGCTGTTTTTT
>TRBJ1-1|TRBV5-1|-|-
CASSLTVGNTEAFF
TGCGCCAGCAGCTTGACAGTGGGGAACACTGAAGCTTTCTTT
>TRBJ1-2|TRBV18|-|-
CASSPELASYGYTF
TGTGCCAGCTCACCAGAATTGGCAAGCTATGGCTACACCTTC
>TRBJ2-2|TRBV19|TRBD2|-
CASIPLAGDGELFF
TGTGCCAGTATCCCCCTAGCGGGGGACGGGGAGCTGTTTTTT
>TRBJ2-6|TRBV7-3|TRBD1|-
CASSLVGQHSSGANVLTF
TGTGCCAGCAGCCTCGTGGGACAGCATTCCTCTGGGGCCAACGTCCTGACTTTC
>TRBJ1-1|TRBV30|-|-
CAWRRNRFGRREAFF
TGTGCCTGGAGGCGAAACAGGTTTGGGAGGAGGGAAGCTTTCTTT
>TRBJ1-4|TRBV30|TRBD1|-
CASSRDRGEKLFF
TGTGCTTCAAGCCGGGACAGGGGTGAAAAACTGTTTTTT
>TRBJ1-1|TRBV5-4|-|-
CASSSVRNTEAFF
TGTGCCAGCAGCTCGGTCCGGAACACTGAAGCTTTCTTT
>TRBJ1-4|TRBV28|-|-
CASSPLGATNEKLFF
TGTGCCAGCAGTCCACTAGGCGCGACTAATGAAAAACTGTTTTTT
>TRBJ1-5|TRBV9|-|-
CASSQGGGNQPQHF
TGTGCCAGCAGCCAAGGTGGGGGGAATCAGCCCCAGCATTTT
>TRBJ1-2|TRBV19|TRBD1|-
CASSIGGDRGRPNYGYTF
TGTGCCAGTAGTATAGGCGGGGACAGGGGACGCCCTAACTATGGCTACACCTTC
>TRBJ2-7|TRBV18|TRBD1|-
CASSPFDRGNEQYF
TGTGCCAGCTCACCATTTGACAGGGGTAACGAGCAGTACTTC
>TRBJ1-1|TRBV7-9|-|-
CASSPSGVGTEAFF
TGTGCCAGCAGCCCCAGTGGAGTTGGCACTGAAGCTTTCTTT
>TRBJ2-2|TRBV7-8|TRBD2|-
CASSLKASGGAADTGELFF
TGTGCCAGCAGCTTAAAGGCTAGCGGGGGGGCCGCGGACACCGGGGAGCTGTTTTTT
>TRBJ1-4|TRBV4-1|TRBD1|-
CASSQVPGGTGAEKLFF
TGCGCCAGCAGCCAAGTCCCGGGGGGGACAGGGGCTGAAAAACTGTTTTTT
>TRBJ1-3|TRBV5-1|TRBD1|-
CASSLDRASGNTIYF
TGCGCCAGCAGCTTAGACAGGGCCTCTGGAAACACCATATATTTT
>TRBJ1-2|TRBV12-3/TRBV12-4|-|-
CASARDTGGYTF
TGTGCCAGTGCCCGGGACACCGGGGGCTACACCTTC
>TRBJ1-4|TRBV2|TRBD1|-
CASSYRGNEKLFF
TGTGCCAGCAGTTACAGGGGGAATGAAAAACTGTTTTTT
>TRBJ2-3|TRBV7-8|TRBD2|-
CASSTFSGADTQYF
TGTGCCAGCAGCACCTTTAGCGGGGCAGATACGCAGTATTTT
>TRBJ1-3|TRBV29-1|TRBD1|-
CSVRDRVSGNTIYF
TGCAGCGTCCGGGACAGGGTCTCTGGAAACACCATATATTTT
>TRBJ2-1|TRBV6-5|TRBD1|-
CASRAGGIYNEQFF
TGTGCCAGTCGGGCAGGGGGCATCTACAATGAGCAGTTCTTC
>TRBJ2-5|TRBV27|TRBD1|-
CASSLDRDQETQYF
TGTGCCAGCAGTTTAGACAGGGACCAAGAGACCCAGTACTTC
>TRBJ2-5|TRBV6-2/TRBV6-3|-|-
CASSYITGLRPEETQYF
TGTGCCAGCAGTTACATAACAGGGTTACGGCCGGAAGAGACCCAGTACTTC